This T cell receptor beta chain was obtained from a study of blood T cell repertoires in COVID-19. Study background: In each case, the material was cDNA or gDNA derived from T cells, B-cell-depleted T cells, or PBMCs.

Trimming took 5 bases from V and 8 from J, leaving 16 bases between them. The CDR3 runs to 13 residues. Sequencing was performed with immunoSEQ multiplex PCR; in TCRdb, only in-frame clones are kept and a portion is missing. The sample lists 110,000 or so clones; 87% were seen once. The chain joins TRBV5-3 to TRBJ1-2; tentatively, D is TRBD1 (5 bases). Being an ORF, TRBV5-3 has a function that is uncertain. This clonotype originated in a human donor in a cohort sampled during active COVID-19. Sequenced: peripheral blood. The CDR3 region has the DNA TGTGCCAGAAGTCAAGGCACAGGTGGCGGCTACACCTTC. Its translation is CARSQGTGGGYTF.